Reported below is one T cell receptor (beta chain). The germline gives CDR1 SGHDN, CDR2 FVKESK. CDR3 length equals 16 residues. Trimming took 0 bases from V and 2 from J, leaving 12 bases between them. These data are taken from a study of shared clonotypes between healthy human individuals. At a deep level, the assay was run. TCRdb keeps only in-frame clones here, not all; method: immunoSEQ multiplex PCR. The sample includes about 2.1 million clones, 93% of them seen just once. Naive-designated CD8 cells lacked CD45RO, were positively enriched for CCR7, and omitted terminally differentiated effector memory CD45RA+ cells.

The sequence came from a man between 18 and 29 years old in good health. Some clones in this sample may be carry-over from other donors' samples. J is TRBJ2-3 and V is TRBV14; perhaps TRBD2 as D (5 bases). Sequencing was done on a sample of naive CD8+ T cells from PBMCs. The CDR3 loop reads CASSQDQRWDTDTQYF. DNA of the CDR3: TGTGCCAGCAGCCAAGACCAGCGGTGGGACACAGATACGCAGTATTTT.